Following are 23 T cell receptor beta chains from one sample sequenced in a study of T cell repertoires in cytomegalovirus infection. Each CDR3 protein gets one entry after TCRdb re-called the reads with MiXCR. The sample has approximately 500,000 distinct CDR3 sequences; about a quarter are singletons. The sample consisted of PBMCs. These receptors all stem from a human donor in good health (CMV status not recorded). Some clones in this sample may be carry-over from other donors' samples.

The chain carries TRBV4-3 and TRBJ2-1; possibly TRBD1 for D (6 bases). V was clipped by 5 bases and J by 3 bases, with 14 bases between them. This CDR3 is 15 amino acids long. Per germline, CDR1 LGHNA and CDR2 YSLEER. The CDR3 DNA follows: TGCGCCAGCAGCACCCGACAGGTCCGCTACAATGAGCAGTTCTTC. Its protein product is CASSTRQVRYNEQFF.

The chain uses TRBV7-2 and TRBJ2-7; D might be TRBD1 (6 bases). CDR1 and CDR2 (germline): SGHTA, FQGNSA. V dropped 5 bases and J dropped 3 bases, with 14 bases sitting between them. CDR3 length: 14 amino acids. This CDR3 reads CASSRDPGDYEQYF. The CDR3 DNA reads TGTGCCAGCAGCCGGGACCCAGGGGACTACGAGCAGTACTTC.

The chain recombines TRBV7-9 with TRBJ1-4; possible D gene TRBD1, 6 bases. CDR1 is SEHNR and CDR2 is FQNEAQ in the germline V gene (reference sequence). V was cut by 5 bases and J by 5 bases, with 12 bases left in between. The CDR3 sequence is 14 residues long. CDR3 sequence: CASSERTENEKLFF. CDR3 nucleotide sequence: TGTGCCAGCAGCGAAAGGACAGAGAATGAAAAACTGTTTTTT.

The chain joins TRBV29-1 to TRBJ2-1, with D possibly matching TRBD2 (6 bases). This CDR3 has 12 amino acids. From germline, CDR1 is SQVTM and CDR2 ANQGSEA. V lost 3 bases, J lost 8 bases, and 11 bases lay in between. The CDR3 DNA is TGCAGCGTTGAGGGCGGGAAGGATGAGCAGTTCTTC. It is translated as CSVEGGKDEQFF.

The sample holds many counts of this clonotype. This sequence joins TRBV7-2 and TRBJ2-3; 9 bases line up with TRBD1. The ends lost 7 bases at V and 4 bases at J; junction bases unmatched: 9. CDR3 length equals 15 residues. The V gene's germline CDR1 is SGHTA and CDR2 FQGNSA. CDR3 region: CASNLQGARSDTQYF. The CDR3 bases are TGTGCCAGCAACCTACAGGGGGCTCGCTCAGATACGCAGTATTTT.

This clonotype was detected only a few times. V and J are TRBV7-9 and TRBJ1-6; tentatively, D is TRBD1 (6 bases). Germline CDR1 is SEHNR and CDR2 is FQNEAQ (reference sequence). The CDR3 sequence is 14 residues long. V lost 5 bases and J 3 bases, leaving 8 bases between the germline ends. The CDR3 loop is CASSLDSYNSPLHF. CDR3 bases: TGTGCCAGCAGCCTGGACAGCTATAATTCACCCCTCCACTTT.

This clonotype showed up many times. This chain uses TRBV7-2 with TRBJ2-5; D is perhaps TRBD2 (6 bases). Trimming shortened V by 5 bases and J by 0 bases, and 13 bases separated the two germline ends. Germline V CDR1 and CDR2: SGHTA, FQGNSA. This CDR3 is 15 amino acids long. The CDR3 spells CASSDTGLYQETQYF. CDR3 bases: TGTGCCAGCAGCGATACGGGACTGTACCAAGAGACCCAGTACTTC.

CDR3 amino acids: CASSKLAPGSNEQFF. DNA of the CDR3: TGTGCCAGCAGCAAACTAGCTCCCGGTTCCAATGAGCAGTTCTTC. The rearrangement joins TRBV7-8 to TRBJ2-1; a weak D match, TRBD2 (6 bases). CDR3 size: 15 residues. The germline CDR1 and CDR2 sequences are SGHVS and FQNEAQ. Trimming stripped 5 bases from V and 6 bases from J, with 17 bases between.

The table lists this clonotype with many counts. The chain joins TRBV7-9 to TRBJ2-3, with 11 nucleotides matching TRBD2. This CDR3 comprises 19 residues. The trim removed 1 base at V and 4 bases at J, leaving 13 bases unmatched. Looked up from germline, CDR1 is SEHNR and CDR2 is FQNEAQ (reference sequence). CDR3 sequence (DNA): TGTGCCAGCAGCTTAGTGGCCGGGACTAGCGGAGAGGGGGCAGATACGCAGTATTTT. Translating gives CASSLVAGTSGEGADTQYF.

V usage is TRBV6-5 and J usage is TRBJ2-3, with 10 bases identical to TRBD2. The CDR3 totals 14 residues. V lost 7 bases and J lost 7; bases outside the gene matches: 8. Germline V CDR1 and CDR2: MNHEY, SVGAGI. DNA of the CDR3: TGTGCCAGCACCAAAGCGGGAGGGCCTAATACGCAGTATTTT. Encoded protein: CASTKAGGPNTQYF.

This clonotype was recorded at least ten times. The V call is TRBV7-2, the J call TRBJ1-1; D might be TRBD1 (5 bases). V was shortened by 4 bases and J by 4 bases, with 10 bases between the two germline ends. Germline V gene data show CDR1 as SGHTA and CDR2 as FQGNSA. The CDR3 runs to 13 residues. CDR3 in amino acids: CASSSIRGTEAFF. CDR3 sequence (DNA): TGTGCCAGCAGCTCGATTAGGGGCACTGAAGCTTTCTTT.

The CDR3 spells CASSLSRGERSETQYF. Written as DNA, the CDR3 is TGTGCCAGCAGTTTATCCAGGGGTGAAAGGTCGGAGACCCAGTACTTC. The V and J genes are TRBV27 and TRBJ2-5, with TRBD1 as a possible D gene (6 bases). This CDR3 has 16 residues. Trimming shortened V by 0 bases and J by 5 bases, and 16 bases separated the two germline ends. Germline V gene lookup returns CDR1 MNHEY and CDR2 SMNVEV (reference sequence).

The chain has TRBV11-3 and TRBJ2-3; 13 nucleotides match TRBD2. With V trimmed by 5 bases and J by 0 bases, 2 bases remained unmatched. CDR1 is SGHNT and CDR2 is YENEEA in the germline V gene. This CDR3 has 16 amino acids. The CDR3 is CASSGTSGTSTDTQYF. In DNA, the CDR3 is TGTGCCAGCAGCGGGACTAGCGGGACTAGCACAGATACGCAGTATTTT.

This clonotype was observed once. This rearrangement joins TRBV5-5 to TRBJ2-2; D is unclear. The CDR3 extends over 11 amino acids. V shed 8 bases and J shed 5 bases, with 7 bases lying between them. Germline CDR1 reads SGHKS; CDR2 reads YYEKEE (reference sequence). The DNA of the CDR3 is TGTGCCAGTCAAGGGACCGGGGAGCTGTTTTTT. This encodes CASQGTGELFF.

The chain combines TRBV10-3 with TRBJ2-7; TRBD1 or TRBD2 may be the D gene (5 bases each). This CDR3 has 16 residues. Germline loops: CDR1 ENHRY, CDR2 SYGVKD. V shed 2 bases and J shed 1 base, with 15 bases lying between them. The CDR3 is CAISEGQGRGSYEQYV. CDR3 in DNA: TGTGCCATCAGTGAGGGGCAGGGTCGAGGGTCCTACGAGCAGTACGTC.

This clonotype was counted between two and nine times. The rearrangement joins TRBV29-1 to TRBJ1-1; possible D gene TRBD1, 6 bases. Trimming took off 1 base at V and 3 bases at J, with 12 bases between the two ends. The CDR3 contains 14 residues. Germline CDR1 reads SQVTM; CDR2 reads ANQGSEA. The CDR3: CSVEAGGPDTEAFF. CDR3 sequence (DNA): TGCAGCGTTGAAGCGGGGGGCCCTGACACTGAAGCTTTCTTT.

V is TRBV15 and J is TRBJ1-2; weak D call: TRBD1 (6 bases). CDR1 and CDR2 from the germline V gene are LNHNV and YYDKDF (reference sequence). CDR3 length: 12 residues. V shed 3 bases and J shed 7 bases, with 9 bases lying between them. The CDR3 is CATSRPRGGYTF. Written as DNA, the CDR3 is TGTGCCACCAGCAGGCCCAGGGGTGGCTACACCTTC.

This clonotype was seen many times. The chain recombines TRBV7-6 with TRBJ2-7; a possible D gene is TRBD2 (5 bases). The CDR3 is 15 residues long. The germline V gene encodes CDR1 SGHVS and CDR2 FNYEAQ. Trimming left V 1 base short and J 5 bases short, with 15 bases between. CDR3 coding DNA: TGTGCCAGCAGCTTAGACCCGGGAACCATCAACGAGCAGTACTTC. Its protein is CASSLDPGTINEQYF.

V is TRBV28 and J is TRBJ2-7; D might be TRBD1 or TRBD2, each matching 6 bases. The germline CDR1 and CDR2 sequences are MDHEN and SYDVKM. V was shortened by 11 bases and J by 10 bases, with 30 bases between the two germline ends. The CDR3 sequence is 15 residues long. In DNA, the CDR3 is TGTGCCTCCGGGGGCAGCCCGTGGCAGTACCGGGGCCAGTACTTC. Amino acids: CASGGSPWQYRGQYF.

As regards this clonotype: Just one base apart from a much larger clone, this may be a read error. The chain employs TRBV7-3 and TRBJ2-7; D assignment may be TRBD1 or TRBD2 (6 bases each). CDR1 and CDR2 from the germline V gene are SGHTA and FQGTGA. CDR3 length: 15 residues. CDR3 bases: TGTCCCAGCAGCTTAGGGGGACTTAGTGGTGGCGAGCAGTACTTC. This sequence encodes CPSSLGGLSGGEQYF.

This chain uses TRBV11-2 with TRBJ2-3; weak D call: TRBD2 (5 bases). The germline V gene encodes CDR1 SGHAT and CDR2 FQNNGV. The CDR3 totals 15 residues. V gave up 4 bases and J gave up 8 bases, with 19 bases separating them. The CDR3 spells CASSSATGGPITQYF. The CDR3 DNA reads TGTGCCAGCAGCTCAGCTACTGGAGGCCCCATTACGCAGTATTTT. Full variable domain (missing parts from reference TRBV11-2 and TRBJ2-3): EAGVAQSPRYKIIEKRQSVAFWCNPISGHATLYWYQQILGQGPKLLIQFQNNGVVDDSQLPKDRFSAERLKGVDSTLKIQPAKLEDSAVYLCASSSATGGPITQYFGPGTRLTVL.

There are many counts of this clonotype. The V and J genes are TRBV7-8 and TRBJ2-1; 15 nucleotides align to TRBD2. CDR3 size: 16 residues. Germline loops: CDR1 SGHVS, CDR2 FQNEAQ. V trimming: 3 bases; J trimming: 8 bases; junction bases outside the gene matches: 5. CDR3 region: CASSFGLAGGRDEQFF. The CDR3 nucleotides are TGTGCCAGCAGCTTCGGACTAGCGGGAGGGAGGGATGAGCAGTTCTTC. Full variable domain (outside the CDR3, taken from reference TRBV7-8 and TRBJ2-1): GAGVSQSPRYKVAKRGQDVALRCDPISGHVSLFWYQQALGQGPEFLTYFQNEAQLDKSGLPSDRFFAERPEGSVSTLKIQRTQQEDSAVYLCASSFGLAGGRDEQFFGPGTRLTVL.

In its sample, this clonotype was seen many times. The CDR3 here is CASSGGTGTRGTEAFF. The CDR3 coding sequence is TGTGCCAGCAGCGGGGGGACAGGGACGAGGGGGACTGAAGCTTTCTTT. The V gene is TRBV5-4, the J gene TRBJ1-1; 9 positions match TRBD1. The CDR3 is 16 residues long. Trimming took 4 bases from V and 5 from J; bases not matched to a gene: 12. Looked up from germline, CDR1 is SGHNT and CDR2 is YYREEE (reference sequence).